A selection of T cell receptor beta chains follows, all from one sample in a study of blood T cell repertoires in COVID-19. Here immunoSEQ multiplex PCR was the method, and the copy in TCRdb shows in-frame clones only, minus some. The sample includes some 69,000 clones, roughly 79% of them seen just once. The sequencing sample was made of peripheral blood. Every receptor here comes from a man aged 60 to 69 with acute or convalescent COVID-19. Each CDR3 is given with its conserved first and last residue. The order of the fields is V gene, D gene, J gene, clone size, CDR3 DNA, CDR3 protein. The D gene is left open where the match is weak. The size entry is marked missing in some rows and otherwise reads once, few, many or a size class.

TRBV19	TRBD1	TRBJ1-1	few	TGTGCCAGTAGTATGGGACAGCCTAGAACCAACACTGAAGCTTTCTTT	CASSMGQPRTNTEAFF
TRBV9	NA	TRBJ2-3	once	TGTGCCAGCAGCCCTCGCCATAGCCGGACAGATACGCAGTATTTT	CASSPRHSRTDTQYF
TRBV7-6	TRBD1	TRBJ1-1	NA	TGTGCCAGCAGCGAACAGGGGTACACTGAAGCTTTCTTT	CASSEQGYTEAFF
TRBV7-7	TRBD2	TRBJ2-5	few	TGTGCTAGCAGCTTAGTTAGCGGGGGCCAGAAAGGGACCCAGTACTTC	CASSLVSGGQKGTQYF
TRBV7-6	TRBD2	TRBJ2-5	once	TGTGCCAGCAGCCCTAGACTAGCGGGGGATCAAGAGACCCAGTACTTC	CASSPRLAGDQETQYF
TRBV5-1	NA	TRBJ2-7	few	TGCGCCAGCAGCCTATCCGGGGGCTCCTACGAGCAGTACTTC	CASSLSGGSYEQYF
TRBV9	NA	TRBJ2-3	NA	TGTGCCAGCAGCGCCAATCGGCTGGGCGCAGATACGCAGTATTTT	CASSANRLGADTQYF
TRBV4-2	NA	TRBJ1-2	many	TGTGCCAGCAGCCAAGATCCCCAGGGTTTATGGGGCTACACCTTC	CASSQDPQGLWGYTF
TRBV18	TRBD2	TRBJ2-1	few	TGTGCCAGCTCACCACCGGGGAGACTAGCGGGGGCGTTACGGAATGAGCAGTTCTTC	CASSPPGRLAGALRNEQFF
TRBV4-1	NA	TRBJ1-2	NA	TGCGCCAGCACCTCGGGGGAGGGAAATGGCTACACCTTC	CASTSGEGNGYTF
TRBV5-6	NA	TRBJ2-7	few	TGTGCCAGCAGCCCGCAGGGACAAGACGAGCAGTACTTC	CASSPQGQDEQYF
TRBV25-1	NA	TRBJ1-1	once	TGTGCCAGCAGTGAATTCCAGGGTATCGCTGAAGCTTTCTTT	CASSEFQGIAEAFF
TRBV6-4	TRBD2	TRBJ2-1	NA	TGTGCCAGCAGACCGACTAGCGGGGGCCACAATGAGCAGTTCTTC	CASRPTSGGHNEQFF
TRBV27	NA	TRBJ1-1	NA	TGTGCCAGCAGTTTAGGGTCTATCAGGGTTAAGAACACTGAAGCTTTCTTT	CASSLGSIRVKNTEAFF
TRBV6-2/TRBV6-3	TRBD1	TRBJ2-7	NA	TGTGCCAGCAGTTCAGCCGGGACAGGAGTCTACGAGCAGTACTTC	CASSSAGTGVYEQYF
TRBV19	TRBD1	TRBJ1-6	NA	TGTGCCAGTAGTATGGGGCAGGGGGAGAATTCACCCCTCCACTTT	CASSMGQGENSPLHF
TRBV5-3	TRBD1	TRBJ1-2	NA	TGTGCCAGAAGCTTACCAGTAGACAGGGAGTATGGCTACACCTTC	CARSLPVDREYGYTF
TRBV5-1	TRBD1	TRBJ2-3	NA	TGCGCCAGCAGGACGGACAGGGGCTGGGCAGATACGCAGTATTTT	CASRTDRGWADTQYF
TRBV19	NA	TRBJ2-5	NA	TGTGCCAGTAGTATTATGGGAGGGGGAGAGACCCAGTACTTC	CASSIMGGGETQYF
TRBV15	NA	TRBJ2-2	NA	TGTGCCACCAGCAGAGATGGAAGTGAGAGGGCCGGGGAGCTGTTTTTT	CATSRDGSERAGELFF
TRBV11-3	TRBD2	TRBJ2-1	few	TGTGCCAGCAGCTTAAAAGTGGCTAGCGGGGGTTACAATGAGCAGTTCTTC	CASSLKVASGGYNEQFF
TRBV2	NA	TRBJ1-1	NA	TGTGCCAGCAGTGAAAATTCAGGGGCCGCTTTCTTT	CASSENSGAAFF
TRBV20-1	NA	TRBJ1-5	NA	TGCAGTGCTAGTAGGGACTATAGCAATCAGCCCCAGCATTTT	CSASRDYSNQPQHF
TRBV12-5	NA	TRBJ2-5	NA	TGTGCTAGTGGTTTGACCGGGGTGGAGACCCAGTACTTC	CASGLTGVETQYF
TRBV7-2	NA	TRBJ2-1	NA	TGTGCCAGCAGCTTTGCCAAGAGCTCCTACAATGAGCAGTTCTTC	CASSFAKSSYNEQFF
TRBV14	NA	TRBJ2-3	NA	TGTGCCAGCAGCCAAGGGGTCACTAGTTCAGATACGCAGTATTTT	CASSQGVTSSDTQYF
TRBV5-1	TRBD1	TRBJ1-3	NA	TGCGCCAGCAGCTGGGACAGACGCTCTGGAAACACCATATATTTT	CASSWDRRSGNTIYF
TRBV5-4	TRBD2	TRBJ2-2	NA	TGTGCCAGCAGCTTCCGGACTAGAGCGAACACCGGGGAGCTGTTTTTT	CASSFRTRANTGELFF
TRBV12-5	NA	TRBJ2-3	NA	TGTGCTAGTGGTTTGGTAAGGGACGGCAGGGGAAGCACAGATACGCAGTATTTT	CASGLVRDGRGSTDTQYF